In this sample, the clone carrying this T cell receptor (beta chain) turned up many times. The antigen remains unidentified. The data derive from a study of T cells in Graves' hyperthyroidism and ophthalmopathy. Using RNA transcripts as the source, TCR beta CDR3 regions were amplified. First-round RT-PCR of the TCR CDR3 relied on the HTBI primer set. TCRdb analysed the multiplex PCR reads with MiXCR anew, one entry per CDR3 protein. The sample records hundreds of thousands of distinct CDR3 sequences, around 15% being singletons. Per the germline V gene, CDR1 is MNHNS and CDR2 is SASEGT. After removal of 7 bases from V and 5 bases from J, the junction contained 7 bases not matched to a gene. The CDR3 covers 13 residues. Absence of ophthalmopathy progression within 18 months defined stable Graves' hyperthyroidism. The authors took PBMCs from 10 ml fresh peripheral blood. The study, taken as a whole, reports: Classification by a 13 V-J model distinguished ophthalmopathy from stable hyperthyroidism.

This clonotype was obtained from a woman in her twenties or thirties with Graves' hyperthyroidism. Input material: blood. The chain uses TRBV6-1 and TRBJ2-7; 8 nucleotides line up with TRBD2. CDR3 amino acids: CASTERERNEQYF. CDR3 in DNA: TGTGCCAGCACTGAGCGGGAGAGGAACGAGCAGTACTTC.